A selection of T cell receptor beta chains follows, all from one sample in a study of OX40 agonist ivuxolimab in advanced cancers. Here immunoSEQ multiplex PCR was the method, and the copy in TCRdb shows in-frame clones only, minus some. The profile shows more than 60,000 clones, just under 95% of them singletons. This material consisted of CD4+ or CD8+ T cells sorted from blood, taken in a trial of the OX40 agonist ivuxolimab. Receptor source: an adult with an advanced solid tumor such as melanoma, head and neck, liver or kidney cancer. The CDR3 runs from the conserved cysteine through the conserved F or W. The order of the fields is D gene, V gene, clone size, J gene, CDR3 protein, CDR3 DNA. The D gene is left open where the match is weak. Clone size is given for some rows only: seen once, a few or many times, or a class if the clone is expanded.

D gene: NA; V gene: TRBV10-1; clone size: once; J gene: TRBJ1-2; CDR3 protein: CASSESGGTSWFNYGYTF; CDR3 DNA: TGCGCCAGCAGTGAGTCGGGTGGGACTTCGTGGTTTAACTATGGCTACACCTTC
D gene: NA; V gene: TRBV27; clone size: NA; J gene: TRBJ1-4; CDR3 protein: CASTWAGRDEKLFF; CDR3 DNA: TGTGCCAGCACCTGGGCAGGGCGGGATGAAAAACTGTTTTTT
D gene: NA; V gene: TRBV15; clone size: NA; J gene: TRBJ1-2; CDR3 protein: CATRRGGPANYGYTF; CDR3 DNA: TGTGCCACCCGGAGGGGGGGACCAGCTAACTATGGCTACACCTTC
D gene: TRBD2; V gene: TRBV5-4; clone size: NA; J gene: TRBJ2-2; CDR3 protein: CASTTGTSGGKSTGELFF; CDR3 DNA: TGTGCCAGCACCACCGGGACTAGCGGGGGGAAATCGACCGGGGAGCTGTTTTTT
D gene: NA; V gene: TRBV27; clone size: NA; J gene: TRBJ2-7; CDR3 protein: CASSLWGGDTYEQYF; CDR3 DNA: TGTGCCAGCAGTTTATGGGGCGGGGACACCTACGAGCAGTACTTC
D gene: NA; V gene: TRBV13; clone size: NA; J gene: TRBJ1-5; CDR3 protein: CASSLGTGLSNQPQHF; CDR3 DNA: TGTGCCAGCAGCTTAGGAACAGGGCTGAGTAATCAGCCCCAGCATTTT
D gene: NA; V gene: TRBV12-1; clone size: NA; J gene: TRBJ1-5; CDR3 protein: CASSFVGWGNQPQHF; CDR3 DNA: NA
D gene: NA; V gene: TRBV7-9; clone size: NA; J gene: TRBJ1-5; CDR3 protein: CASSLSGINQPQHF; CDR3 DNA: TGTGCCAGCAGCTTATCAGGGATAAATCAGCCCCAGCATTTT
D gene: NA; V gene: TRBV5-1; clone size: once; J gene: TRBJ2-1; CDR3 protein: CASSLAGNEQFF; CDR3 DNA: TGCGCCAGCAGCTTGGCAGGCAATGAGCAGTTCTTC
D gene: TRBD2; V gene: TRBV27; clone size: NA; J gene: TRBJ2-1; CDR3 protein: CASSFAAGGGQFF; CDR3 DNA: TGTGCCAGCAGTTTCGCAGCCGGGGGGGGGCAGTTCTTC
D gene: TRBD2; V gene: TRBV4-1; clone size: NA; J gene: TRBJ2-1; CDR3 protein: CASSQEWSGGPFNEQFF; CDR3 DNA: TGCGCCAGCAGCCAAGAGTGGAGCGGGGGCCCCTTTAATGAGCAGTTCTTC
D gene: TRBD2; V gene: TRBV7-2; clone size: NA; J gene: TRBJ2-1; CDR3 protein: CASSLGFAGGNNEQFF; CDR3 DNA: TGTGCCAGCAGCTTAGGCTTTGCGGGAGGAAACAATGAGCAGTTCTTC
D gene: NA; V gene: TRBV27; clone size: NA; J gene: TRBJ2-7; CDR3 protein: CASRELRGTYEQYF; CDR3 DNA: TGTGCCAGCAGAGAACTTAGAGGTACCTACGAGCAGTACTTC
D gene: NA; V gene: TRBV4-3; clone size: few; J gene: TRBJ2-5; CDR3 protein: CASSPTRGSKTQYF; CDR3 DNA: TGCGCCAGCAGCCCCACCCGGGGGTCGAAGACCCAGTACTTC
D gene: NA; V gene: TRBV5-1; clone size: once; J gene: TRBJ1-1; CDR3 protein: CASSLYRAETEAFF; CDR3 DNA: TGCGCCAGCAGCTTGTACAGGGCGGAGACTGAAGCTTTCTTT
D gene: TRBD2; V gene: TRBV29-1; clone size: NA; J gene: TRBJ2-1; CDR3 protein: CSVDGSSGGNNEQFF; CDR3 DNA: TGCAGCGTTGATGGATCCAGCGGGGGGAACAATGAGCAGTTCTTC
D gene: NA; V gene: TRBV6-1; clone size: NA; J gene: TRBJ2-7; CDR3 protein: CASSHGGAEQYF; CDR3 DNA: TGTGCCAGCAGCCATGGAGGGGCCGAGCAGTACTTC
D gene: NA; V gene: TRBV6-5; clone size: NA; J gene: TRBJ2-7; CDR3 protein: CASSYRLEQYF; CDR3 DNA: TGTGCCAGCAGTTATAGGCTTGAGCAGTACTTC
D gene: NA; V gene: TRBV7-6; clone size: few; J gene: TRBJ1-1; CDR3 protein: CASSLADFRVNTEAFF; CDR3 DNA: TGTGCCAGCAGCTTAGCGGACTTTCGAGTGAACACTGAAGCTTTCTTT
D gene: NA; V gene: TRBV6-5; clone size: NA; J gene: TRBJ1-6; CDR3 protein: CASSYYTDSPLHF; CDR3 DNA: TGTGCCAGCAGTTACTATACCGATTCACCCCTCCACTTT
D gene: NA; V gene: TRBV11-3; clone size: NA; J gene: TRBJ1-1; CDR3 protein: CASSLYTPGGDTEAFF; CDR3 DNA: TGTGCCAGCAGCTTATACACCCCTGGAGGGGATACTGAAGCTTTCTTT
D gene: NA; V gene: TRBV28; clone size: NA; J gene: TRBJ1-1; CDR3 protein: CASSFTGPRFDFF; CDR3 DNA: TGTGCCAGCAGTTTTACGGGCCCCCGGTTTGATTTCTTT
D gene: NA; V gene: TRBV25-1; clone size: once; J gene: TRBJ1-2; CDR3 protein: CASSEWEGGYTF; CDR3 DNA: TGTGCCAGCAGTGAATGGGAGGGAGGCTACACCTTC
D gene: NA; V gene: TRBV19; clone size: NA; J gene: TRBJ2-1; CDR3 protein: CASSIDTGSNEQFF; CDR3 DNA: TGTGCCAGTAGTATAGATACAGGTAGCAATGAGCAGTTCTTC
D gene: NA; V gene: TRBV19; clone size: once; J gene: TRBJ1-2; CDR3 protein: CASSIGVGAGYTF; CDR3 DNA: TGTGCCAGTAGTATAGGAGTCGGGGCGGGCTACACCTTC
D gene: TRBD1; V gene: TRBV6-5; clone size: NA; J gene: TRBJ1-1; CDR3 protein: CASSVPGQTNTEAFF; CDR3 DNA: TGTGCCAGCTCGGTCCCGGGACAGACAAACACTGAAGCTTTCTTT
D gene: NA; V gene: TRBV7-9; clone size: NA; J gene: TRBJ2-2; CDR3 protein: CASSLEPGELFF; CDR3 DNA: TGTGCCAGCAGCTTAGAGCCAGGGGAGCTGTTTTTT
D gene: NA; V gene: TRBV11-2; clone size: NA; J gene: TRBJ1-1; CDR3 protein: CASRPTDGVTEAFF; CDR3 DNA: TGTGCCAGCAGACCCACCGACGGGGTGACTGAAGCTTTCTTT
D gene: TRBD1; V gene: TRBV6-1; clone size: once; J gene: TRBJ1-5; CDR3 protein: CASSDYNRGPSQPQHF; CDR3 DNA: TGTGCCAGCAGTGATTACAACAGGGGGCCTAGTCAGCCCCAGCATTTT
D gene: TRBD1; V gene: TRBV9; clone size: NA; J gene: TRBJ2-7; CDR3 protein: CASSALGTGTYEQYF; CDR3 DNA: TGTGCCAGCAGCGCCTTGGGGACAGGGACGTACGAGCAGTACTTC
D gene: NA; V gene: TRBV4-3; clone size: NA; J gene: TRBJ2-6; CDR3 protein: CASSQDGASGANVLTF; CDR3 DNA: TGCGCCAGCAGCCAAGATGGCGCCTCTGGGGCCAACGTCCTGACTTTC
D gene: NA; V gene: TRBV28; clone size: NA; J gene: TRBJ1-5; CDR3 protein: CASRTGYGNQPQHF; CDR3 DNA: TGTGCCAGCAGAACAGGGTACGGCAATCAGCCCCAGCATTTT
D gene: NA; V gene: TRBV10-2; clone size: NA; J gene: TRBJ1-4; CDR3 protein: CASSEFSGPANEKLFF; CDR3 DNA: TGCGCCAGCAGTGAGTTTTCAGGTCCCGCGAATGAAAAACTGTTTTTT
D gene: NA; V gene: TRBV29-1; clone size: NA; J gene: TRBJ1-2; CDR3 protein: CSVGREREYGYTF; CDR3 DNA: TGCAGCGTTGGAAGGGAACGGGAGTATGGCTACACCTTC
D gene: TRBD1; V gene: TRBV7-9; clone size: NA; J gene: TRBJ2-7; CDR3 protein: CASSSPGTGDYEQYF; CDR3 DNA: TGTGCCAGCAGCTCACCCGGGACAGGGGACTACGAGCAGTACTTC
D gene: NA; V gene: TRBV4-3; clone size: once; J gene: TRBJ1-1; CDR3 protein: CASSHPTRGNTEAFF; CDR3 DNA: TGCGCCAGCAGCCACCCGACTCGAGGGAACACTGAAGCTTTCTTT
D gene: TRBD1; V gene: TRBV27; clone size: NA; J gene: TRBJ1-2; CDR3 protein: CASSFPGTEAYGYTF; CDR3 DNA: TGTGCCAGCAGTTTCCCCGGGACAGAAGCTTATGGCTACACCTTC
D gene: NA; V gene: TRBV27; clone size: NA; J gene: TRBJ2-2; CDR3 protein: CASSLGPYTGELFF; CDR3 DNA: TGTGCCAGCAGTTTAGGGCCGTACACCGGGGAGCTGTTTTTT
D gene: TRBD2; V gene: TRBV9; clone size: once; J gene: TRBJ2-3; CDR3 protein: CASSVVDTGGPTDTQYF; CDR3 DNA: TGTGCCAGCAGCGTAGTTGATACGGGAGGGCCGACAGATACGCAGTATTTT
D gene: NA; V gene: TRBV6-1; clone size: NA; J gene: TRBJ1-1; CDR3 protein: CASSEPLSGFMNTEAFF; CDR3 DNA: TGTGCCAGCAGTGAACCACTCTCGGGGTTCATGAACACTGAAGCTTTCTTT
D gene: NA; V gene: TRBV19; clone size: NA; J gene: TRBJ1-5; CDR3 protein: CASSIFYRVGDQPQHF; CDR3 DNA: TGTGCCAGTAGTATATTCTACAGGGTGGGAGATCAGCCCCAGCATTTT
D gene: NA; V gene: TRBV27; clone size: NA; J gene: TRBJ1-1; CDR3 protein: CASTPGNSPGTEAFF; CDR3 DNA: TGTGCCAGCACTCCGGGGAATTCCCCGGGTACTGAAGCTTTCTTT
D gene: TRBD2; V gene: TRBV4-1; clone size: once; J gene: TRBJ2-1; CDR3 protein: CASSPSGSPYNEQFF; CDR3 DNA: TGCGCCAGCAGCCCCAGCGGGAGCCCCTACAATGAGCAGTTCTTC
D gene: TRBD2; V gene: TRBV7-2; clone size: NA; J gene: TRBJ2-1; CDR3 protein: CASSLRNGGIIHNEQFF; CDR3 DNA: TGTGCCAGCAGCCTACGAAACGGGGGGATTATCCACAATGAGCAGTTCTTC
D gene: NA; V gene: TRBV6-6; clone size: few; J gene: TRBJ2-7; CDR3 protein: CASSYSVGYEQYF; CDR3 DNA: TGTGCCAGCAGTTACTCGGTCGGCTACGAGCAGTACTTC
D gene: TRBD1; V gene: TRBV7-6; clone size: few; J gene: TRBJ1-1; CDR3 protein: CASRDRAKRYFF; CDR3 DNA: TGTGCCAGCAGGGACAGGGCTAAAAGGTACTTCTTT
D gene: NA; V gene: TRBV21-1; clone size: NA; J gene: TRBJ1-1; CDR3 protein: CASSKEVGTGDTEAFF; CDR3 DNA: TGTGCCAGCAGCAAAGAGGTCGGGACAGGGGACACTGAAGCTTTCTTT
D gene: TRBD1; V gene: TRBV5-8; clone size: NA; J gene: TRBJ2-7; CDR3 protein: CASSSRDRAREQYF; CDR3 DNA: TGTGCCAGCAGCTCCCGGGACAGGGCGCGCGAGCAGTACTTC
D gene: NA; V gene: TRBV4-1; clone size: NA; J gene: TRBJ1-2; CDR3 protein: CASSQGERGNYGYTF; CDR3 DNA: TGCGCCAGCAGCCAAGGGGAGAGGGGGAACTATGGCTACACCTTC
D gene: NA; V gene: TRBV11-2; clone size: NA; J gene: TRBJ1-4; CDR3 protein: CASSLRSRATNEKLFF; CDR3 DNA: TGTGCCAGCAGCTTAAGGAGCAGAGCAACTAATGAAAAACTGTTTTTT
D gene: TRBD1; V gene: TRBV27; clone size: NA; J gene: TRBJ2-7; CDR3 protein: CASSPQVGQGANSYEQYF; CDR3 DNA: TGTGCCAGCAGTCCTCAGGTAGGACAGGGGGCGAATTCCTACGAGCAGTACTTC